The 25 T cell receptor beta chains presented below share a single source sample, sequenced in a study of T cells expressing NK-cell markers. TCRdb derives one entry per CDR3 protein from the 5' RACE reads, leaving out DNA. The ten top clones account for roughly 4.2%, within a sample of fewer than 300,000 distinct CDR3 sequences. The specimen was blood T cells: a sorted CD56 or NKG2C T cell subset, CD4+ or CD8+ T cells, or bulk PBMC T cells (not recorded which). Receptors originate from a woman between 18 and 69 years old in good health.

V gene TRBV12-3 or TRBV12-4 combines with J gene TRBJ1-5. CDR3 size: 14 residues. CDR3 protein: CASSHQDLNQPQHF.

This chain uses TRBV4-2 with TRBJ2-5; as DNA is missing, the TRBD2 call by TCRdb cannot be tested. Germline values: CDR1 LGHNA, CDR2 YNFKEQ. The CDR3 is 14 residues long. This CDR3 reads CASSRTRLAQTQYF.

The CDR3: CASSLEQGRTDTQYF. The chain combines TRBV5-5 with TRBJ2-3; TCRdb designates TRBD1, a call that cannot be tested without DNA. Germline V gives CDR1 SGHKS, CDR2 YYEKEE (reference sequence). This CDR3 spans 15 amino acids.

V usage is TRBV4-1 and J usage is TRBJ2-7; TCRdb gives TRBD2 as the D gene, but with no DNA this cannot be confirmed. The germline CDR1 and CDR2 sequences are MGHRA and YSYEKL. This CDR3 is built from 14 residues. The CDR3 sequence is CASSQVPDYPEQYF.

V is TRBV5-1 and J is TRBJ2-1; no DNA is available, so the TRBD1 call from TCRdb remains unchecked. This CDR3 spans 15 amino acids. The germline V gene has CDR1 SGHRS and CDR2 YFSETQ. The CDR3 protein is CASSLGGVSYNEQFF.

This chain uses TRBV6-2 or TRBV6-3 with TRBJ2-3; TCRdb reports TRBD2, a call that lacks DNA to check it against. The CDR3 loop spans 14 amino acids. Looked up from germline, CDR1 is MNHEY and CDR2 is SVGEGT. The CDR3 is CASSFAGLTVTQYF.

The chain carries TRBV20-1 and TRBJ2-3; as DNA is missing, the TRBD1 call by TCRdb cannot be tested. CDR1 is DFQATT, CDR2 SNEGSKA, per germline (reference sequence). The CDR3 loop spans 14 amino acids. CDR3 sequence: CSASGGASTDTQYF.

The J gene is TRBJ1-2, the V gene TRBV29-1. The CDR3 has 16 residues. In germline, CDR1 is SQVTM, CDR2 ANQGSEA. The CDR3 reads CSVELVRDGLVYGYTF.

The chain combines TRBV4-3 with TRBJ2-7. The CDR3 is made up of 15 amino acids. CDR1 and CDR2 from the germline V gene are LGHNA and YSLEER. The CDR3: CASSQVMDSAYEQYF.

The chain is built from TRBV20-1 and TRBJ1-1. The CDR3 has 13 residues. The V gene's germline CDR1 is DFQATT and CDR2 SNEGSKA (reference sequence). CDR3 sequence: CSAIGGGNTEAFF.

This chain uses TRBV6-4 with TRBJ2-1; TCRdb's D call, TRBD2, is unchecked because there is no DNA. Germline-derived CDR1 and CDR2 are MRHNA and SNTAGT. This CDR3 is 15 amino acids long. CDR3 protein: CASSGTSGRVGEQFF.

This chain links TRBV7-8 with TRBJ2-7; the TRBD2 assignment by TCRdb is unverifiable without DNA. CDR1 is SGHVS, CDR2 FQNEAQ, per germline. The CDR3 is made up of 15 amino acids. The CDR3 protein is CASSVLAGPSYEQYF.

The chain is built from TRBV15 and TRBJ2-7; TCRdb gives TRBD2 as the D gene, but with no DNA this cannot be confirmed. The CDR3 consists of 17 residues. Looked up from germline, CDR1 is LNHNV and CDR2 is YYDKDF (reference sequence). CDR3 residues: CATSRTRGTSGDYEQYF.

CDR3 amino acids: CASRRTRDLGDEQFF. This chain connects TRBV12-3 or TRBV12-4 to TRBJ2-1; without DNA, the TCRdb call of TRBD1 cannot be checked. This CDR3 spans 15 amino acids.

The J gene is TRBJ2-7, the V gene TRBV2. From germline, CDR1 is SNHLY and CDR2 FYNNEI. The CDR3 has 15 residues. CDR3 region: CASSGRGRPSYEQYF.

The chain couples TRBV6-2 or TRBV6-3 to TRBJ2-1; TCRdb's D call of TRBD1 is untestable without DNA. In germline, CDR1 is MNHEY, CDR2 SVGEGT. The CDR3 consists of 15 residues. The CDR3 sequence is CASRSQSGAGNEQFF.

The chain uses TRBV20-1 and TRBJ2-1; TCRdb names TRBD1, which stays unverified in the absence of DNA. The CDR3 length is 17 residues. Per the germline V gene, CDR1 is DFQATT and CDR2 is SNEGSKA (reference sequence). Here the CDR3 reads CSAPPGTGFYGFDEQFF.

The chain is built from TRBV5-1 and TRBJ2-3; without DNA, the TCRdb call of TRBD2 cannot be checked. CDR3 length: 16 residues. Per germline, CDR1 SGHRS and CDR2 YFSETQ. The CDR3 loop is CASSTRLAAHTDTQYF.

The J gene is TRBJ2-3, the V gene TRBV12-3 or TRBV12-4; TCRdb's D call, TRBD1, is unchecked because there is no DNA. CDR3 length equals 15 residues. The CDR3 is CASSRGAGTTDTQYF.

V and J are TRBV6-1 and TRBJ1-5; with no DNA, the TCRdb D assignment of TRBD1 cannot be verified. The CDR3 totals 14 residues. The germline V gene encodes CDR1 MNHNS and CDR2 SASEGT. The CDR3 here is CAALARGDRRPQHF.

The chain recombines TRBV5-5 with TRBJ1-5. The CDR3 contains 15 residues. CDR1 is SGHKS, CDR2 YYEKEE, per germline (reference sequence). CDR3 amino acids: CASSLGAGFNQPQHF.

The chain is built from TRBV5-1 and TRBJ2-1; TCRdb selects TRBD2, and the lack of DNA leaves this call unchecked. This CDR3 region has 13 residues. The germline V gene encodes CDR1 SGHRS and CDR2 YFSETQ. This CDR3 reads CASSLMLAGEQFF.

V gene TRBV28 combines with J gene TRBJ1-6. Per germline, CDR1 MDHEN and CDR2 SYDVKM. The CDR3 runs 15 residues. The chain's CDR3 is CASRPTGAFNSPLHF.

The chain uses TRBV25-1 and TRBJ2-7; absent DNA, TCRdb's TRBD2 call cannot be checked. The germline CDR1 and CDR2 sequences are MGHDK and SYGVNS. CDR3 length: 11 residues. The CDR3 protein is CASSWRDEQYF.

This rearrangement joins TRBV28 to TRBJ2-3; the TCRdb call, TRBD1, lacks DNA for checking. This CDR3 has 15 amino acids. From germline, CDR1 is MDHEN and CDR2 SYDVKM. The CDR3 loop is CASSSSGSHLRAQYF. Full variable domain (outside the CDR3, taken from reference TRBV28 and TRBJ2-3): DVKVTQSSRYLVKRTGEKVFLECVQDMDHENMFWYRQDPGLGLRLIYFSYDVKMKEKGDIPEGYSVSREKKERFSLILESASTNQTSMYLCASSSSGSHLRAQYFGPGTRLTVL.